The 21 T cell receptor beta chains below were found in one sample sequenced in a study of cytotoxic CD8 clonotypes in ibrutinib-treated CLL. TCRdb's table, derived via immunoSEQ multiplex PCR, lists solely in-frame clones and lacks some. There are about 300,000 clones in the sample; 70% to 80% occur only once, and around 5.1% lies in the top ten. The sample in question was PBMCs, obtained at disease progression, from a patient treated with ibrutinib. The source is a human donor with chronic lymphocytic leukemia.

The rearrangement links TRBV10-3 to TRBJ2-7; 7 nucleotides line up with TRBD1. V lost 0 bases and J lost 3; bases outside the gene matches: 5. The CDR3 extends over 15 amino acids. CDR1 ENHRY and CDR2 SYGVKD come from the germline V gene. This CDR3 is CAISESTGTVYEQYF. DNA of the CDR3: TGTGCCATCAGTGAGTCAACAGGGACAGTCTACGAGCAGTACTTC.

The V call is TRBV19, the J call TRBJ2-2; D tentatively reads TRBD1 or TRBD2 (6 bases each). This CDR3 spans 15 amino acids. V shed 4 bases and J shed 5 bases, with 14 bases lying between them. Germline loops: CDR1 LNHDA, CDR2 SQIVND (reference sequence). The DNA for the CDR3 is TGTGCCAGTAGTAGAGCAGGAGGGGGTACCGGGGAGCTGTTTTTT. Encoded protein: CASSRAGGGTGELFF.

J is TRBJ2-2 and V is TRBV18; no clear D. Germline values: CDR1 KGHSH, CDR2 LQKENI. The length of the CDR3 is 13 residues. V lost 6 bases and J 6 bases, leaving 11 bases between the germline ends. CDR3 amino acids: CASSPRSSGELFF. The CDR3 DNA reads as TGTGCCAGCTCCCCGAGGTCTTCCGGGGAGCTGTTTTTT.

CDR3 DNA: TGTGCCAGTAGTACCGATGGAGGGTTGAACACTGAAGCTTTCTTT. It is translated as CASSTDGGLNTEAFF. The genes are TRBV19 and TRBJ1-1; D is uncertain. The germline gives CDR1 LNHDA, CDR2 SQIVND (reference sequence). Deletions cut 4 bases from V and 0 bases from J, with 12 bases between. The CDR3 has 15 residues.

This chain joins TRBV19 and TRBJ1-1; D call uncertain. CDR1 LNHDA and CDR2 SQIVND come from the germline V gene (reference sequence). The CDR3 extends over 14 amino acids. Trimming pared 7 bases from V and 0 bases from J, leaving 12 bases between. Here the CDR3 reads CASMSELLNTEAFF. In nucleotides, the CDR3 is TGTGCCAGTATGTCGGAGCTGCTGAACACTGAAGCTTTCTTT.

The chain recombines TRBV9 with TRBJ1-2; 10 positions match TRBD1. This CDR3 spans 19 amino acids. CDR1 and CDR2 from the germline V gene are SGDLS and YYNGEE. Trimming removed 7 bases from V and 4 bases from J; junction bases left unmatched: 22. Here the CDR3 reads CASCGSGGGDRGKSYGYTF. CDR3 sequence (DNA): TGTGCCAGCTGCGGATCAGGGGGAGGGGACAGGGGAAAGAGCTATGGCTACACCTTC.

J is TRBJ2-3 and V is TRBV5-1; 7 positions agree with TRBD1. The CDR3 runs to 15 residues. V dropped 0 bases and J dropped 6; count of bases not matched to a gene: 7. Germline values: CDR1 SGHRS, CDR2 YFSETQ. CDR3 amino acids: CASSLEVRGMDTQYF. Written as DNA, the CDR3 is TGCGCCAGCAGCTTGGAGGTCAGGGGGATGGATACGCAGTATTTT.

The chain is built from TRBV10-3 and TRBJ2-5; tentatively, D is TRBD1 or TRBD2 (6 bases each). Germline CDR1 reads ENHRY; CDR2 reads SYGVKD. There are 14 residues in the CDR3. Trimming removed 4 bases at V and 2 bases at J, with 11 bases between. The CDR3 reads CAISGRGVQETQYF. CDR3 DNA sequence: TGTGCCATCAGTGGGAGGGGGGTTCAAGAGACCCAGTACTTC.

The chain recombines TRBV27 with TRBJ2-3; D might be TRBD1 (6 bases). The CDR3 consists of 14 residues. Per germline, CDR1 MNHEY and CDR2 SMNVEV (reference sequence). Trimming left V 7 bases short and J 2 bases short, with 13 bases between. CDR3 sequence reads: CASTRTGLTDTQYF. CDR3 nucleotides: TGTGCCAGCACCCGAACAGGGCTCACAGATACGCAGTATTTT.

The V and J genes are TRBV9 and TRBJ1-1; D ambiguous. The germline V and J ends were trimmed by 4 bases and 5 bases, with 18 bases remaining between them. This CDR3 is 15 amino acids long. The germline V gene has CDR1 SGDLS and CDR2 YYNGEE. CDR3 in DNA: TGTGCCAGCAGCCCCGGAGTGGTTGGGAGTACTGAAGCTTTCTTT. It specifies CASSPGVVGSTEAFF.

The chain uses TRBV7-2 and TRBJ2-7; D might be TRBD1 (5 bases). V was cut by 1 base and J by 3 bases, with 10 bases left in between. Per germline, CDR1 SGHTA and CDR2 FQGNSA. This CDR3 contains 14 residues. The CDR3 spells CASSLGGRSYEQYF. CDR3 nucleotides: TGTGCCAGCAGCTTAGGGGGCCGGAGCTACGAGCAGTACTTC. The whole variable domain, filled in from reference TRBV7-2 and TRBJ2-7, reads GAGVSQSPSNKVTEKGKDVELRCDPISGHTALYWYRQSLGQGLEFLIYFQGNSAPDKSGLPSDRFSAERTGGSVSTLTIQRTQQEDSAVYLCASSLGGRSYEQYFGPGTRLTVT.

The V and J genes are TRBV15 and TRBJ1-2; 8 bases fit TRBD1. The trim removed 5 bases at V and 2 bases at J, leaving 4 bases unmatched. Per the germline V gene, CDR1 is LNHNV and CDR2 is YYDKDF (reference sequence). The CDR3 is made up of 14 amino acids. CDR3 loop: CATSPDRVNYGYTF. CDR3 DNA: TGTGCCACCAGCCCGGACAGGGTAAACTATGGCTACACCTTC.

The chain recombines TRBV6-5 with TRBJ2-5; D is unclear. Germline assignment: CDR1 MNHEY and CDR2 SVGAGI. There are 14 residues in the CDR3. Trimming shortened V by 8 bases and J by 2 bases, and 15 bases separated the two germline ends. The CDR3 reads CASGTGSAQETQYF. The CDR3 DNA sequence: TGTGCCAGCGGAACTGGGTCAGCACAAGAGACCCAGTACTTC.

The chain couples TRBV28 to TRBJ2-7, with 8 positions matching TRBD2. The CDR3 has 13 amino acids. Germline V gene sequence: CDR1 MDHEN, CDR2 SYDVKM. Unmatched junction bases numbered 3, after V lost 5 bases and J lost 3 bases. DNA for the CDR3: TGTGCCAGCAGTCCTAGCGGGTTCTACGAGCAGTACTTC. Protein sequence: CASSPSGFYEQYF.

The chain has TRBV2 and TRBJ1-5; D may be TRBD1 (5 bases). V lost 4 bases, J lost 4 bases, and 14 bases lay in between. CDR3 length: 15 amino acids. Germline values: CDR1 SNHLY, CDR2 FYNNEI. CDR3: CASSGPTDLNQPQHF. CDR3 coding DNA: TGTGCCAGCAGTGGCCCGACAGACCTAAATCAGCCCCAGCATTTT.

This clone was seen a handful of times. The rearrangement joins TRBV13 to TRBJ1-2, with D unclear. The CDR3 covers 13 residues. Germline-derived CDR1 and CDR2 are PRHDT and FYEKMQ (reference sequence). V dropped 1 base and J dropped 8 bases, with 11 bases sitting between them. CDR3 region: CASSLAPAGGYTF. In DNA, the CDR3 is TGTGCCAGCAGCTTAGCCCCCGCGGGGGGCTACACCTTC.

The chain couples TRBV29-1 to TRBJ2-1; either TRBD1 or TRBD2 may supply D (5 bases each). Per germline, CDR1 SQVTM and CDR2 ANQGSEA. V was trimmed by 3 bases and J by 0 bases, leaving 9 bases between them. The CDR3 covers 14 residues. In DNA, the CDR3 is TGCAGCGTTGACGGGGACGGCTCCTACAATGAGCAGTTCTTC. It codes for CSVDGDGSYNEQFF.

The V gene is TRBV9, the J gene TRBJ1-2; tentatively, D is TRBD1 (6 bases). Germline values: CDR1 SGDLS, CDR2 YYNGEE. This CDR3 has 18 amino acids. V was cut by 0 bases and J by 0 bases, with 18 bases left in between. DNA of the CDR3: TGTGCCAGCAGCGTAGAAGGGGGTCAGGGGACGGCTAACTATGGCTACACCTTC. Translating gives CASSVEGGQGTANYGYTF.

The V gene is TRBV28, the J gene TRBJ2-1; the match to TRBD2 covers 9 bases. Germline V gene sequence: CDR1 MDHEN, CDR2 SYDVKM. The CDR3 covers 15 residues. V shed 5 bases and J 8 bases; nucleotides not matched to a gene: 10. The CDR3, as DNA: TGTGCCAGCAGTCCTTTCGGCGGGAGGGAGGATGAGCAGTTCTTC. Amino acids: CASSPFGGREDEQFF.

The rearrangement links TRBV5-1 to TRBJ2-7; 10 nucleotides align to TRBD2. The CDR3 is 17 amino acids. Losses at the gene ends were 4 bases for V and 3 bases for J; bases not matched to a gene: 13. The V gene's germline CDR1 is SGHRS and CDR2 YFSETQ. CDR3 in amino acids: CASSRRTGTSAIYEQYF. DNA of the CDR3: TGCGCCAGCAGCCGGAGAACTGGGACTAGCGCGATCTACGAGCAGTACTTC.

The V gene is TRBV7-8, the J gene TRBJ2-7; D possibly uses TRBD1 or TRBD2 (5 bases each). CDR3 length equals 15 residues. Trimming took off 2 bases at V and 5 bases at J, with 16 bases between the two ends. The germline gives CDR1 SGHVS, CDR2 FQNEAQ. The CDR3 is CASSLKWGFVDEQYF. For the CDR3, the DNA is TGTGCCAGCAGCTTAAAGTGGGGGTTTGTCGACGAGCAGTACTTC.